The next 5 T cell receptor beta chains were all read from a single sample in a study of blood T cell repertoires in COVID-19. TCRdb's table, derived via immunoSEQ multiplex PCR, lists solely in-frame clones and lacks some. The table includes roughly 48,000 clones, about four fifths detected once. Sequencing was carried out using peripheral blood. The receptor set was obtained from a man aged 40-49 years with acute or convalescent COVID-19.

V usage is TRBV7-2 and J usage is TRBJ1-2, with 9 positions matching TRBD1. The V segment lost 10 bases and the J segment 8 bases; nucleotides outside the gene matches: 17. The CDR3 length is 15 residues. The germline gives CDR1 SGHTA, CDR2 FQGNSA. CDR3 DNA: TGTGCCACGAGCCTCGGGACAGGGTTTGCTCACGGCTACACCTTC. Its translation: CATSLGTGFAHGYTF. The variable domain in full, completed from reference TRBV7-2 and TRBJ1-2, reads GAGVSQSPSNKVTEKGKDVELRCDPISGHTALYWYRQSLGQGLEFLIYFQGNSAPDKSGLPSDRFSAERTGGSVSTLTIQRTQQEDSAVYLCATSLGTGFAHGYTFGSGTRLTVV.

This chain connects TRBV7-6 to TRBJ2-5; 9 nucleotides agree with TRBD1. The CDR3 is 14 amino acids. V lost 3 bases and J lost 4; bases outside the gene matches: 3. The germline gives CDR1 SGHVS, CDR2 FNYEAQ. DNA for the CDR3: TGTGCCAGCAGCTTCGGACAGGGGAGAGAGACCCAGTACTTC. It encodes CASSFGQGRETQYF. Supplemented by reference TRBV7-6 and TRBJ2-5, the full variable domain reads GAGVSQSPRYKVTKRGQDVALRCDPISGHVSLYWYRQALGQGPEFLTYFNYEAQQDKSGLPNDRFSAERPEGSISTLTIQRTEQRDSAMYRCASSFGQGRETQYFGPGTRLLVL.

A note on this clone: The junction shows a germline mismatch at one end, possibly a read error. The rearrangement joins TRBV10-3 to TRBJ2-5; D possibly corresponds to TRBD2 (6 bases). This CDR3 comprises 13 residues. Looked up from germline, CDR1 is ENHRY and CDR2 is SYGVKD. This CDR3 is CAISASAQEPQYF. The CDR3 DNA follows: TGTGCCATCAGTGCTAGCGCCCAAGAGCCCCAGTACTTC.

This clone was detected once. The rearrangement joins TRBV5-1 to TRBJ1-2; TRBD1 matches at 7 bases. Per the germline V gene, CDR1 is SGHRS and CDR2 is YFSETQ. V lost 0 bases and J lost 1; bases outside the gene matches: 6. This CDR3 has 16 residues. Here the CDR3 reads CASSLGYGTVNYGYTF. For the CDR3, the DNA is TGCGCCAGCAGCTTGGGCTACGGGACAGTTAACTATGGCTACACCTTC.

This chain uses TRBV19 with TRBJ2-2; 8 bases agree with TRBD1. The trim removed 4 bases at V and 4 bases at J, leaving 5 bases unmatched. The CDR3 has 15 residues. Germline V gene data show CDR1 as LNHDA and CDR2 as SQIVND (reference sequence). As DNA, the CDR3 is TGTGCCAGTAGTAAAGGACAGGGTACCACCGGGGAGCTGTTTTTT. The encoded protein is CASSKGQGTTGELFF.